This T cell receptor (beta chain) was documented in a study of T-cell memory formation after mild COVID-19. Broader study findings: A second wave expanding day 15 to 37 was CD4+-biased; contracting clones were balanced.

This clonotype was detected a few times. Its target is unknown. V was pared by 0 bases and J by 5 bases, with 2 bases between. CDR1 and CDR2 (germline): SGDLS, YYNGEE. This CDR3 is built from 11 residues. Researchers used 5'RACE with constant-segment primers to make TCR alpha and TCR beta cDNA libraries that carry sample barcodes and UMIs. TCRdb passed the 5' RACE reads through MiXCR, listing each CDR3 protein once. This repertoire shows roughly 180,000 distinct CDR3 sequences, about 18% found once; its top ten account for 3% to 4%. The receptor comes from a man between 18 and 29 years old who had mild COVID-19 (a few samples of this study predate the infection). Cell type and time point are not known. Input material: PBMCs or a T cell subset sorted from them (not recorded which). The chain uses TRBV9 and TRBJ2-5; D is unclear. CDR3 sequence: CASSVDETQYF. The CDR3 coding sequence is TGTGCCAGCAGCGTAGATGAGACCCAGTACTTC.